These 29 T cell receptor beta chains came from one sample sequenced in a study of T cell responses to AZD1222 COVID-19 vaccine. Clones were read by immunoSEQ multiplex PCR, and TCRdb kept only the in-frame ones, dropping some. The sample has about 140,000 clones, approximately 84% seen once. Here the sequenced sample was peripheral blood, taken on day 0 of AZD1222 vaccination. These receptors all stem from an adult in good health.

The chain has TRBV5-4 and TRBJ2-5; perhaps TRBD2 as D (6 bases). V was trimmed by 0 bases and J by 2 bases, leaving 17 bases between them. The CDR3 has 17 amino acids. Germline CDR1 and CDR2: SGHNT and YYREEE (reference sequence). CDR3: CASSLGAGQGSQETQYF. As DNA, the CDR3 is TGTGCCAGCAGCTTGGGGGCGGGGCAGGGCTCTCAAGAGACCCAGTACTTC.

This chain links TRBV2 with TRBJ1-1; 9 bases match TRBD1. Per the germline V gene, CDR1 is SNHLY and CDR2 is FYNNEI. The V gene end was trimmed by 5 bases and the J gene end by 0 bases; junction bases not matched to a gene: 1. CDR3 length: 14 amino acids. CDR3 nucleotide sequence: TGTGCCAGCAGTAGACAGGGGGTGAACACTGAAGCTTTCTTT. This translates into CASSRQGVNTEAFF. The whole variable domain, filled in from reference TRBV2 and TRBJ1-1, reads EPEVTQTPSHQVTQMGQEVILRCVPISNHLYFYWYRQILGQKVEFLVSFYNNEISEKSEIFDDQFSVERPDGSNFTLKIRSTKLEDSAMYFCASSRQGVNTEAFFGQGTRLTVV.

The rearrangement joins TRBV30 to TRBJ2-6; D gene unclear. This CDR3 is 16 amino acids long. The V and J ends lost 0 bases and 3 bases respectively, with 12 bases between them. The germline V gene has CDR1 GTSNPN and CDR2 SVGIG (reference sequence). The CDR3 loop is CAWSVLSVGGANVLTF. CDR3 sequence (DNA): TGTGCCTGGAGTGTACTGAGTGTCGGTGGGGCCAACGTCCTGACTTTC.

This rearrangement joins TRBV7-2 to TRBJ1-2; D is undetermined. The CDR3 loop spans 15 amino acids. Looked up from germline, CDR1 is SGHTA and CDR2 is FQGNSA. Trimming removed 5 bases from V and 1 base from J, with 14 bases in between. The CDR3 reads CASSPRIMDNYGYTF. The CDR3 region has the DNA TGTGCCAGCAGCCCCAGGATAATGGATAACTATGGCTACACCTTC.

This chain links TRBV28 with TRBJ2-7, with D possibly TRBD2 on 5 matching bases. Germline CDR1 and CDR2: MDHEN and SYDVKM. CDR3 length equals 15 residues. Trimming took off 8 bases at V and 1 base at J, with 18 bases between the two ends. CDR3 residues: CASLREWSGSYEQYF. CDR3 nucleotide sequence: TGTGCCAGCTTAAGGGAGTGGTCGGGTTCCTACGAGCAGTACTTC. Variable domain in full (rest from reference TRBV28 and TRBJ2-7): DVKVTQSSRYLVKRTGEKVFLECVQDMDHENMFWYRQDPGLGLRLIYFSYDVKMKEKGDIPEGYSVSREKKERFSLILESASTNQTSMYLCASLREWSGSYEQYFGPGTRLTVT.

The chain joins TRBV5-1 to TRBJ2-1; 7 nucleotides line up with TRBD1. This CDR3 comprises 14 residues. Looked up from germline, CDR1 is SGHRS and CDR2 is YFSETQ. V lost 4 bases to trimming and J lost 3 bases; unmatched junction nucleotides: 4. The CDR3 coding sequence is TGCGCCAGCAGCCCAAGACAGGGCTACAATGAGCAGTTCTTC. Amino acid sequence: CASSPRQGYNEQFF.

This clone was seen only once. The gene calls are TRBV9 and TRBJ1-6; TRBD1 matches 9 bases. The V gene's germline CDR1 is SGDLS and CDR2 YYNGEE. Losses at the gene ends were 2 bases for V and 6 bases for J; bases not matched to a gene: 9. There are 17 residues in the CDR3. This CDR3 reads CASSVLQGATINSPLHF. The DNA of the CDR3 is TGTGCCAGCAGCGTCTTACAGGGGGCGACAATTAATTCACCCCTCCACTTT.

The chain carries TRBV6-5 and TRBJ2-5; no reliable D call. The CDR3 length is 13 residues. The germline CDR1 and CDR2 sequences are MNHEY and SVGAGI. The V end was cut by 11 bases, the J end by 2 bases, with 15 bases between. The CDR3 region is CAAGGIPQETQYF. In DNA, the CDR3 is TGTGCCGCCGGTGGGATCCCACAAGAGACCCAGTACTTC.

The rearrangement uses TRBV7-8 and TRBJ1-5, with D perhaps TRBD1 (5 bases). V was shortened by 4 bases and J by 0 bases, with 13 bases between the two germline ends. The CDR3 extends over 16 amino acids. Germline V gene data show CDR1 as SGHVS and CDR2 as FQNEAQ. CDR3 sequence: CASSSLRVNSNQPQHF. CDR3 DNA: TGTGCCAGCAGCTCACTCAGGGTGAATAGCAATCAGCCCCAGCATTTT.

The genes are TRBV4-1 and TRBJ1-6; D remains ambiguous. The CDR3 is 17 amino acids. Germline CDR1 is MGHRA and CDR2 is YSYEKL. Deletions cut 0 bases from V and 0 bases from J, with 9 bases between. CDR3: CASSQDLPSSYNSPLHF. CDR3 coding DNA: TGCGCCAGCAGCCAAGATCTGCCGAGCTCCTATAATTCACCCCTCCACTTT.

The chain couples TRBV19 to TRBJ1-6; weak D call: TRBD1 (5 bases). The CDR3 has 16 amino acids. Trimming shortened V by 5 bases and J by 10 bases, and 21 bases separated the two germline ends. Per the germline V gene, CDR1 is LNHDA and CDR2 is SQIVND (reference sequence). The CDR3 reads CASSLGAVATRSPLHF. In nucleotides, the CDR3 is TGTGCCAGTAGTCTCGGGGCCGTCGCCACTCGATCACCCCTCCACTTT.

The rearrangement links TRBV15 to TRBJ1-5; D ambiguous. Trimming left V 1 base short and J 0 bases short, with 7 bases between. CDR3 length: 15 amino acids. Germline V lookup: CDR1 LNHNV, CDR2 YYDKDF (reference sequence). The CDR3 spells CATSRVGFSNQPQHF. In DNA, the CDR3 is TGTGCCACCAGCAGAGTTGGATTTAGCAATCAGCCCCAGCATTTT.

The V and J genes are TRBV29-1 and TRBJ1-2; no definite D call. Germline values: CDR1 SQVTM, CDR2 ANQGSEA. The CDR3 totals 12 residues. Trimming removed 2 bases from V and 6 bases from J, with 10 bases in between. The CDR3 DNA is TGCAGCGTTGAAAGGTCTGGAGATGGCTACACCTTC. It yields the protein CSVERSGDGYTF.

The chain carries TRBV10-3 and TRBJ1-2; the match to TRBD1 covers 8 bases. V trimming: 0 bases; J trimming: 4 bases; junction bases outside the gene matches: 4. This CDR3 has 15 amino acids. CDR1 is ENHRY and CDR2 is SYGVKD in the germline V gene. The chain's CDR3 is CAISESAGQGYGYTF. The CDR3 DNA reads as TGTGCCATCAGTGAGTCCGCCGGACAGGGCTATGGCTACACCTTC.

The rearrangement links TRBV5-5 to TRBJ1-4; the D is unclear. The CDR3 is 14 residues long. Trimming removed 3 bases at V and 3 bases at J, with 9 bases between. Germline V CDR1 and CDR2: SGHKS, YYEKEE (reference sequence). The CDR3 spells CASSSPGSNEKLFF. The CDR3 region has the DNA TGTGCCAGCAGCTCCCCGGGGTCTAATGAAAAACTGTTTTTT.

The rearrangement joins TRBV15 to TRBJ2-6; 9 nucleotides line up with TRBD1. The CDR3 consists of 18 residues. Germline CDR1 and CDR2: LNHNV and YYDKDF (reference sequence). V dropped 2 bases and J dropped 0; count of bases not matched to a gene: 5. The CDR3 DNA reads TGTGCCACCAGCAGATCTGGACAGGGGAGCTCTGGGGCCAACGTCCTGACTTTC. Its translation is CATSRSGQGSSGANVLTF.

This clone was seen a few times. CDR3 in amino acids: CASSVGLEGEKLFF. The CDR3 DNA reads TGTGCCAGCAGCGTAGGACTTGAAGGGGAAAAACTGTTTTTT. The chain links TRBV9 to TRBJ1-4; D is uncertain. CDR1 and CDR2 from the germline V gene are SGDLS and YYNGEE. With 0 bases removed from V and 8 bases from J, the gap between germline ends came to 11 bases. The CDR3 sequence is 14 residues long.

This clone turned up a few times. CDR3 DNA sequence: TGTGCCAGCAGTTACTCGAATGGGCACACCATATATTTT. Translated, it gives CASSYSNGHTIYF. The chain recombines TRBV6-6 with TRBJ1-3; D call uncertain. Trimming cost V 0 bases and J 8 bases, with 8 bases left between them. Germline V lookup: CDR1 MNHNY, CDR2 SVGAGI (reference sequence). CDR3 length: 13 amino acids.

This chain uses TRBV11-2 with TRBJ1-2; D remains ambiguous. Trimming took 0 bases from V and 4 from J, leaving 15 bases between them. Looked up from germline, CDR1 is SGHAT and CDR2 is FQNNGV. This CDR3 is built from 16 residues. CDR3 nucleotide sequence: TGTGCCAGCAGCTTAGATTCCGGTTTTGGCCCCTATGGCTACACCTTC. It yields the protein CASSLDSGFGPYGYTF.

The CDR3 DNA is TGTGCCAGCTCACCAGTGGGGCTCGGCAATCAGCCCCAGCATTTT. This gives the protein CASSPVGLGNQPQHF. The rearrangement uses TRBV18 and TRBJ1-5; D perhaps matches TRBD1 (5 bases). The CDR3 consists of 15 residues. Trimming left V 2 bases short and J 2 bases short, with 10 bases between. Per germline, CDR1 KGHSH and CDR2 LQKENI. The full variable domain, in which reference TRBV18 and TRBJ1-5 provide the parts outside the CDR3, is NAGVMQNPRHLVRRRGQEARLRCSPMKGHSHVYWYRQLPEEGLKFMVYLQKENIIDESGMPKERFSAEFPKEGPSILRIQQVVRGDSAAYFCASSPVGLGNQPQHFGDGTRLSIL.

The chain employs TRBV28 and TRBJ1-1; the D gene is possibly TRBD1 (6 bases). V lost 10 bases to trimming and J lost 4 bases, with 10 bases between them. Per the germline V gene, CDR1 is MDHEN and CDR2 is SYDVKM. This CDR3 has 11 amino acids. CDR3 protein: CATRGSTEAFF. The CDR3 region has the DNA TGTGCCACCAGGGGTTCCACTGAAGCTTTCTTT.

This clone occurred a few times. J is TRBJ1-2 and V is TRBV15; D uncertain. The CDR3 runs 13 residues. The V and J ends lost 6 bases and 2 bases respectively, with 10 bases between them. Germline V gene data show CDR1 as LNHNV and CDR2 as YYDKDF (reference sequence). The CDR3 region is CATSPTGNYGYTF. Here the CDR3 DNA reads TGTGCCACCAGTCCGACGGGAAACTATGGCTACACCTTC.

This chain uses TRBV6-5 with TRBJ1-2; perhaps TRBD1 as D (5 bases). CDR1 and CDR2 from the germline V gene are MNHEY and SVGAGI. V was pared by 5 bases and J by 6 bases, with 19 bases between. CDR3 size: 15 residues. The CDR3 loop reads CASSRGGAPPHGYTF. CDR3 in DNA: TGTGCCAGCAGTCGTGGCGGGGCCCCACCCCATGGCTACACCTTC.

The CDR3 bases are TGTGCCAGCAGCCCATCGGGATTGTACACCGGGGAGCTGTTTTTT. Protein product: CASSPSGLYTGELFF. The chain has TRBV7-8 and TRBJ2-2; D might be TRBD2 (5 bases). V gave up 5 bases and J gave up 3 bases, with 13 bases separating them. The CDR3 length is 15 residues. Germline CDR1 reads SGHVS; CDR2 reads FQNEAQ.

This clone was detected only a few times. This chain uses TRBV11-2 with TRBJ2-7; D unresolved. This CDR3 has 12 residues. In germline, CDR1 is SGHAT, CDR2 FQNNGV. V dropped 5 bases and J dropped 5 bases, with 10 bases sitting between them. The chain's CDR3 is CASSQSTDEQYF. The CDR3 region has the DNA TGTGCCAGCAGCCAGAGCACCGACGAGCAGTACTTC.

The chain recombines TRBV18 with TRBJ2-1, with 8 bases matching TRBD1. The CDR3 is 18 residues long. J gave up 3 bases and V 3 bases, and 13 bases lay outside the gene matches. Germline CDR1 is KGHSH and CDR2 is LQKENI. CDR3 sequence (DNA): TGTGCCAGCTCACCCACAATCCTCGGGACAGGTGTCTACAATGAGCAGTTCTTC. This codes for CASSPTILGTGVYNEQFF.

The chain uses TRBV19 and TRBJ2-6; no definite D call. CDR1 is LNHDA and CDR2 is SQIVND in the germline V gene (reference sequence). The CDR3 sequence is 18 residues long. V gave up 2 bases and J gave up 0 bases, with 14 bases separating them. The chain's CDR3 is CASSIQRPSPSGANVLTF. The CDR3 region has the DNA TGTGCCAGTAGTATACAGCGCCCTTCACCCTCTGGGGCCAACGTCCTGACTTTC. The whole variable domain, filled in from reference TRBV19 and TRBJ2-6, reads DGGITQSPKYLFRKEGQNVTLSCEQNLNHDAMYWYRQDPGQGLRLIYYSQIVNDFQKGDIAEGYSVSREKKESFPLTVTSAQKNPTAFYLCASSIQRPSPSGANVLTFGAGSRLTVL.

This sequence joins TRBV6-1 and TRBJ1-4, with D unclear. With 3 bases removed from V and 10 bases from J, the gap between germline ends came to 18 bases. The CDR3 runs to 15 residues. The germline gives CDR1 MNHNS, CDR2 SASEGT. CDR3 coding DNA: TGTGCCAGCAGTGACCCCGCCAAGGGAGAGGGAAAACTGTTTTTT. This translates into CASSDPAKGEGKLFF.

This chain connects TRBV18 to TRBJ1-3; no definite D call. This CDR3 has 17 residues. Germline V gene sequence: CDR1 KGHSH, CDR2 LQKENI. With 2 bases removed from V and 0 bases from J, the gap between germline ends came to 14 bases. The CDR3 spells CASSPGPPVPSGNTIYF. Written as DNA, the CDR3 is TGTGCCAGCTCACCAGGGCCCCCGGTCCCCTCTGGAAACACCATATATTTT.